The present TCR beta chain was sequenced within a study of neurological immune-mediated disorders. General study results and limits: HTLV-1-associated myelopathy had the most TCR clonal expansion, while multiple sclerosis had the least, a level that fell below healthy controls. Expanded clones shared no identical CDR3 amino acid sequences across subjects, which suggested private TCR-beta repertoires in all groups.

This clonotype was found a few times. No antigen is known for it. Stored at -80 C, 2 million PBMCs were the source of the unsorted libraries. The cDNA was generated by 5'RACE with 10-nucleotide random UMIs. Each CDR3 protein gets one entry after TCRdb re-called the 5' RACE reads with MiXCR. The top ten hold about a quarter of the sample, which has roughly 36,000 distinct CDR3 sequences, 14% seen once. Germline-derived CDR1 and CDR2 are DFQATT and SNEGSKA (reference sequence). The CDR3 is 13 residues long. V shed 6 bases, J shed 10 bases, and the junction held 10 bases outside the gene matches. This receptor was identified in a woman aged 45-59 years with HTLV-1-associated myelopathy (HAM/TSP). The chain carries TRBV20-1 and TRBJ2-1, with 9 bases that match TRBD2. Sequencing used PBMCs. The CDR3 coding sequence is TGCAGTGCCATTCCTAGCGGGGTTTCAGAGCAGTTCTTC. Its translation is CSAIPSGVSEQFF.